A selection of T cell receptor beta chains follows, all from one sample in a study of blood T cell repertoires in COVID-19. Using immunoSEQ multiplex PCR, the repertoire was profiled, and TCRdb retains in-frame clones only, with some absent. The sample contains approximately 210,000 clones, approximately 84% of which appear only once. Material for sequencing was peripheral blood. The receptors were sampled from a man aged 35-49 years with active or convalescent COVID-19. Both conserved end residues are part of each CDR3. The D gene is left open where the match is weak. Clone size appears in some rows only: once, few, many, or a class for an expanded clone.

abundance	v_gene	d_gene	j_gene	CDR3nt	CDR3aa
-	TRBV6-5	-	TRBJ1-1	TGTGCCAGCAGTACAGGAGTTTACATGAACACTGAAGCTTTCTTT	CASSTGVYMNTEAFF
-	TRBV6-1	-	TRBJ1-1	TGTGCCAGCAGTGAAGCGACCCCCGGGGGGTTAGCTGAAGCTTTCTTT	CASSEATPGGLAEAFF
-	TRBV19	-	TRBJ1-1	TGTGCCAGTAGTATACCCCGTATGGAGGCTTTCTTT	CASSIPRMEAFF
-	TRBV27	TRBD1	TRBJ1-5	TGTGCCAGCAGTCCGAGACAGGGGGCGCGATCTATTAGCAATCAGCCCCAGCATTTT	CASSPRQGARSISNQPQHF
-	TRBV5-1	TRBD1	TRBJ2-5	TGCGCCAGCAGCATAGGGACAGGACAAGAGACCCAGTACTTC	CASSIGTGQETQYF
once	TRBV7-2	TRBD1	TRBJ1-1	TGTGCCAGCAGAACAGGGGTGGGCACTGAAGCTTTCTTT	CASRTGVGTEAFF
-	TRBV3-1/TRBV3-2	-	TRBJ1-1	TGTGCCAGCAGCGGAACACTCGACGGGAGGACTGAAGCTTTCTTT	CASSGTLDGRTEAFF
-	TRBV19	TRBD1	TRBJ1-1	TGTGCCAGTACACAGGGGCATGAAGCTTTCTTT	CASTQGHEAFF
-	TRBV19	-	TRBJ1-1	TGTGCCAGTAGTATAAGCGGTTCGACTGAAGCTTTCTTT	CASSISGSTEAFF
-	TRBV7-3	-	TRBJ1-2	TGTGCCAGCAGCTTATCCACACCTGATGGCTACACCTTC	CASSLSTPDGYTF
-	TRBV19	TRBD1	TRBJ2-1	TGTGCCAGTAGTATCCTCGGGACAGCCTACAATGAGCAGTTCTTC	CASSILGTAYNEQFF
-	TRBV3-1/TRBV3-2	TRBD1	TRBJ2-2	TGTGCCAGCAGCCAAGACAGGGGGCGGGTCACCGGGGAGCTGTTTTTT	CASSQDRGRVTGELFF
few	TRBV5-1	-	TRBJ2-7	TGCGCCAGCAGCTCCGCGACGGGGGTACTCGAGCAGTACTTC	CASSSATGVLEQYF
-	TRBV13	-	TRBJ1-1	TGTGCCAGCAGCTTAGGCCGTGAAGGCCAGGGTGAAGCTTTCTTT	CASSLGREGQGEAFF
-	TRBV28	TRBD1	TRBJ1-2	TGTGCCAGCAGATCCCGGGACAGCCCGACCTATGGCTACACCTTC	CASRSRDSPTYGYTF
-	TRBV19	TRBD1	TRBJ2-7	TGTGCCAGTAGTACGGGGACAGGGGCCTACGAGCAGTACTTC	CASSTGTGAYEQYF
-	TRBV5-1	-	TRBJ2-3	TGCGCCAGCAGTCTAGGATATACGCAGTATTTT	CASSLGYTQYF
few	TRBV19	-	TRBJ1-4	TGTGCCAGCTTACAACAGGGTTGGGGAAAACTGTTTTTT	CASLQQGWGKLFF
-	TRBV28	-	TRBJ1-5	TGTGCCAGCAGCCCTCTCAGGGCGGGCAATCAGCCCCAGCATTTT	CASSPLRAGNQPQHF
-	TRBV7-6	-	TRBJ1-2	TGTGCCAGCAGCTCGTTTACAGGGACGGACGGCTACACCTTC	CASSSFTGTDGYTF
-	TRBV7-3	-	TRBJ2-3	TGTGCCAGCAGCCCAAACAGGGAGGATACGCAGTATTTT	CASSPNREDTQYF
-	TRBV5-5	TRBD1	TRBJ2-3	TGTGCCAGCAGCTCAGGTTGGGTTAAAGGGGGCCTCGCAGATACGCAGTATTTT	CASSSGWVKGGLADTQYF
-	TRBV5-6	-	TRBJ1-4	TGTGCCAGCAGCTTGCTTAGTGAAAAACTGTTTTTT	CASSLLSEKLFF
-	TRBV5-1	-	TRBJ1-1	TGCGCCAGCAGCATCTCCGGGGTGAGAGTGAACACTGAAGCTTTCTTT	CASSISGVRVNTEAFF
-	TRBV5-8	-	TRBJ1-3	TGTGCCAGCAGCGGACGGACAGCTGGAAACACCATATATTTT	CASSGRTAGNTIYF
-	TRBV9	-	TRBJ2-7	TGTGCCAGCAGCGTAGGTCTGGGAGGAGGGACCTACGAGCAGTACTTC	CASSVGLGGGTYEQYF
-	TRBV2	-	TRBJ1-1	TGTGCCAGCAGCTGGGCTCGCACTGAAGCTTTCTTT	CASSWARTEAFF
-	TRBV5-1	-	TRBJ1-2	TGCGCCAGCAGCTCGGGAGGGTCAGCTAACTATGGCTACACCTTC	CASSSGGSANYGYTF
-	TRBV7-2	-	TRBJ2-5	TGTGCCAGCTCGAGTGGTGGGGGGGCCCTGGAGACCCAGTACTTC	CASSSGGGALETQYF
-	TRBV28	TRBD2	TRBJ2-1	TGTGCCAGCAGTTTGAGCGGGGGGTTCGATGAGCAGTTCTTC	CASSLSGGFDEQFF
-	TRBV6-1	-	TRBJ1-3	TGTGCCAGCAGTGACCGAGGACACGCCGGAGACACCATATATTTT	CASSDRGHAGDTIYF
few	TRBV10-2	-	TRBJ1-2	TGCGCCAGCAGTGCTACCCAGCGGGGCTACACCTTC	CASSATQRGYTF
-	TRBV4-2	-	TRBJ1-3	TGTGCCAGCAGCCAAGCGGAGGGTTTCTCTGGAAACACCATATATTTT	CASSQAEGFSGNTIYF
-	TRBV28	TRBD2	TRBJ2-1	TGTGCCAGCAGTTCCCCAATTTTGGCGGGAGGAAGGAAGCTCTACAATGAGCAGTTCTTC	CASSSPILAGGRKLYNEQFF
-	TRBV2	TRBD2	TRBJ2-1	TGTGCCAGCAGTGAAGGGACTAGCATATACAATGAGCAGTTCTTC	CASSEGTSIYNEQFF
-	TRBV9	TRBD1	TRBJ1-2	TGTGCCAGCAGGGCACAGGGGACAGCTAACTATGGCTACACCTTC	CASRAQGTANYGYTF
-	TRBV19	TRBD1	TRBJ1-5	TGTGCCAGTAGTACACAGGGGTTAGGGCAGCCCCAGCATTTT	CASSTQGLGQPQHF
-	TRBV6-5	TRBD1	TRBJ1-1	TGTGCCAGCAAGAAGGCGACAGGGCAGAACACTGAAGCTTTCTTT	CASKKATGQNTEAFF
-	TRBV6-5	TRBD1	TRBJ2-3	TGTGCCAGCAGTTACTCCGGACAGGCCTACACAGATACGCAGTATTTT	CASSYSGQAYTDTQYF
-	TRBV25-1	TRBD1	TRBJ2-7	TGTGCCAGCAGTGACCAGGACAGGAACTCCTACGAGCAGTACTTC	CASSDQDRNSYEQYF
-	TRBV4-2	-	TRBJ2-5	TGTGCCAGCAGCCAAGCCGAGGGAAGCAGTGTGGAGACCCAGTACTTC	CASSQAEGSSVETQYF
-	TRBV6-5	TRBD1	TRBJ2-7	TGTGCCAGCAGTCGAGACAGGGGGTGGGACGAGCAGTACTTC	CASSRDRGWDEQYF
-	TRBV10-2	-	TRBJ1-5	TGCGCCAGCAGTGAGAGGCGGCTAAGCAATCAGCCCCAGCATTTT	CASSERRLSNQPQHF
-	TRBV9	-	TRBJ2-2	TGTGCCAGCAGCGTAGTAGGGGCCTACACTTCCACCGGGGAGCTGTTTTTT	CASSVVGAYTSTGELFF
-	TRBV6-6	-	TRBJ2-5	TGTGCCAGCAGTTACTCAGGGGCGGGGCAAGAGACCCAGTACTTC	CASSYSGAGQETQYF
-	TRBV3-1/TRBV3-2	-	TRBJ1-3	TGTGCCAGCAGCCAAGTTAGGGGGTCGGGAAACACCATATATTTT	CASSQVRGSGNTIYF
-	TRBV5-6	-	TRBJ1-1	TGTGCCAGCAGCCAGACAGCGCGTGAAGCTTTCTTT	CASSQTAREAFF
-	TRBV7-9	TRBD1	TRBJ1-4	TGTGCCAGCAGCTACGGGGACAGGGGGACTAATGAAAAACTGTTTTTT	CASSYGDRGTNEKLFF
-	TRBV27	TRBD2	TRBJ2-1	TGTGCCAGCAGTTTAGCGGGAGCGAAGGTTGAGCAGTTCTTC	CASSLAGAKVEQFF
-	TRBV28	-	TRBJ2-1	TGTGCCAGCGCGGGGGCTGGGATTTCCTACAATGAGCAGTTCTTC	CASAGAGISYNEQFF
-	TRBV3-1/TRBV3-2	-	TRBJ1-2	TGTGCCAGCAGCCAAACACCAGCGAGCTATGGCTACACCTTC	CASSQTPASYGYTF
-	TRBV19	TRBD2	TRBJ2-2	TGTGCCAGTAGTCCTCGGGTTATTAGCGGGGCCGGGGAGCTGTTTTTT	CASSPRVISGAGELFF
-	TRBV28	-	TRBJ1-4	TGTGCCAGCATCCTTCAGGGGAAGCCGAATGAAAAACTGTTTTTT	CASILQGKPNEKLFF
-	TRBV20-1	TRBD1	TRBJ1-5	TGCAGTGCTAGTCGGACAGGAAGCAATCAGCCCCAGCATTTT	CSASRTGSNQPQHF
once	TRBV24-1	-	TRBJ2-7	TGTGCCACCAGTGACCCAAATTACGAGCAGTACTTC	CATSDPNYEQYF